This TCR beta chain stems from a study of T-cell reconstitution after alpha-beta-depleted transplantation in children. This clonotype was counted ten times or more. The V and J ends lost 5 bases and 5 bases respectively, with 18 bases between them. The CDR3 covers 15 residues. Unique molecular identifiers were used in preparing the TCRbeta library. TCRdb fed the PCR reads into MiXCR, producing one record per CDR3 protein. This sample yields a few hundred thousand distinct CDR3 sequences, of which 13% are seen a single time; 4.3% belongs to the top ten. This chain connects TRBV12-3 or TRBV12-4 to TRBJ1-1; no definite D call. The receptor was isolated from a human donor who donated a stem cell graft to a child with Fanconi anemia. Here the sequenced sample was PBMCs, taken from the stem cell graft. The CDR3 region has the DNA TGTGCCAGCAGTCTCGGCCCGCCGGGAAGGACTGAAGCTTTCTTT. Translation: CASSLGPPGRTEAFF.